Listed below are T cell receptor beta chains from one sample, sequenced in a study of identical twins. TCRdb redid the calling of the 5' RACE reads with MiXCR, one entry per CDR3 protein. The sample contains just over 450,000 distinct CDR3 sequences, about 14% of which appear only once. The data were also submitted as part of a second study, on yellow fever vaccine responses in identical twins.

The sample consisted of CD4+ T cells sorted from blood. These receptor sequences come from a woman in her late teens or twenties in good health. Both conserved end residues are part of each CDR3. D genes are given only for firm matches. A clone size is listed for some rows: how often the clone was seen (once, few, many), or a class if it is expanded.

V,D,size,J,DNA,CDR3
TRBV7-2,-,-,TRBJ2-5,TGTGCCAGCAGCTTAGTCGTTAACGTACAAGAGACCCAGTACTTC,CASSLVVNVQETQYF
TRBV28,-,-,TRBJ2-7,TGTGCCAGCAGTCCACCCCATGGGGGCTCCTACGAGCAGTACTTC,CASSPPHGGSYEQYF
TRBV15,-,many,TRBJ2-5,TGTGCCACCAGCAGAGATCTGAAAGGGGGGGAGACCCAGTACTTC,CATSRDLKGGETQYF
TRBV20-1,TRBD2,-,TRBJ2-3,TGCAGTGCCCATAGCGGGAGGCCAGATACGCAGTATTTT,CSAHSGRPDTQYF
TRBV20-1,-,-,TRBJ2-1,TGCAGTGCTAAGTATATTTTGCGCAGAAATGAGCAGTTCTTC,CSAKYILRRNEQFF
TRBV29-1,TRBD1,few,TRBJ2-7,TGCAGCGCAAAGACAGGGCCCCAGTCCTACGAGCAGTACTTC,CSAKTGPQSYEQYF
TRBV7-9,TRBD1,medium-sized,TRBJ2-3,TGTGCCAGCAGCTCCACAGGGGTTAGCCCAGATACGCAGTATTTT,CASSSTGVSPDTQYF
TRBV20-1,-,once,TRBJ2-7,TGCAGTGCCCCGGGACTTCCTACCTACGAGCAGTACTTC,CSAPGLPTYEQYF
TRBV29-1,-,many,TRBJ2-1,TGCAGCGTGCTGCTTCTTGGTGAGCAGTTCTTC,CSVLLLGEQFF
TRBV29-1,-,-,TRBJ2-5,TGCAGCGTTAAAAGAGGGTCAGGGCAAGAGACCCAGTACTTC,CSVKRGSGQETQYF
TRBV7-2,-,-,TRBJ2-2,TGTGCCAGCAGCTTGTGGAGGATCGGAAACACCGGGGAGCTGTTTTTT,CASSLWRIGNTGELFF
TRBV29-1,TRBD1,many,TRBJ2-1,TGCAGCGTTGATTTTCAGGGGGATGAGCAGTTCTTC,CSVDFQGDEQFF
TRBV7-9,-,-,TRBJ1-6,TGTGCCAGCAGCCTAGGGTCTGGGACGGTGAATTCACCCCTCCACTTT,CASSLGSGTVNSPLHF
TRBV27,-,-,TRBJ1-6,TGTGCCAGCAGTTGGGACACTTTAAATTCACCCCTCCACTTT,CASSWDTLNSPLHF
TRBV20-1,TRBD2,few,TRBJ2-3,TGCAGTGCTAGAGGGGAGGGCCGGGATACGCAGTATTTT,CSARGEGRDTQYF
TRBV5-6,-,-,TRBJ2-3,TGTGCCAGCAGCCCGTTCCACACAGATACGCAGTATTTT,CASSPFHTDTQYF
TRBV27,-,few,TRBJ2-3,TGTGCCAGCAGTTTATCGGGAGGGGGGAGCGGAAATACGCAGTATTTT,CASSLSGGGSGNTQYF
TRBV4-3,-,few,TRBJ2-2,TGCGCCAGCAGCCAAGATATTGCTACCCCCACCGGGGAGCTGTTTTTT,CASSQDIATPTGELFF
TRBV9,-,many,TRBJ2-2,TGTGCCAGCAGCGTAACTAGTTATATCGGGGAGCTGTTTTTT,CASSVTSYIGELFF
TRBV6-1,TRBD1,-,TRBJ2-2,TGTGCCAGCAGCCTGGGACAGGGGATTAAGCTGTTTTTT,CASSLGQGIKLFF
TRBV5-6,-,many,TRBJ1-5,TGTGCCAGCAGCTTGGCCATAGAGGACCCCAATCAGCCCCAGCATTTT,CASSLAIEDPNQPQHF
TRBV20-1,TRBD2,-,TRBJ2-3,TGCAGTGCTAGCTCTAGCGGGGCTAGCACAGATACGCAGTATTTT,CSASSSGASTDTQYF
TRBV29-1,-,-,TRBJ2-7,TGCAGCGCCCGGGCGGCTACCGCCTACGAGCAGTACTTC,CSARAATAYEQYF
TRBV12-3/TRBV12-4,-,many,TRBJ2-3,TGTGCCAGCACCCCGCCGGGGAGCTATACGCAGTATTTT,CASTPPGSYTQYF
TRBV6-1,-,few,TRBJ1-6,TGTGCCAGCAGCGATCGATATAATTCACCCCTCCACTTT,CASSDRYNSPLHF
TRBV7-9,-,few,TRBJ2-1,TGTGCCAGCAGCTTAAGCCCTCAGGGGCCAGGGTTCTTC,CASSLSPQGPGFF
TRBV7-2,TRBD2,-,TRBJ2-7,TGTGCCAGCAGCCTTAGGTCGGGTAGCGGGGCCTACGAGCAGTACTTC,CASSLRSGSGAYEQYF
TRBV12-3/TRBV12-4,TRBD1,many,TRBJ2-7,TGTGCCAGCAGCCTCTCGGGACAGTCCTACGAGCAGTACTTC,CASSLSGQSYEQYF
TRBV28,-,many,TRBJ1-1,TGTGCCACCACCCGGGAGGGCATGAACACTGAAGCTTTCTTT,CATTREGMNTEAFF
TRBV6-1,TRBD1,-,TRBJ2-2,TGTGCCAGCAGTCCTCGGACAGGGCGGGGAACCGGGGAGCTGTTTTTT,CASSPRTGRGTGELFF
TRBV6-1,TRBD1,-,TRBJ2-1,TGTGCCAGCGGGGACAGGCCGTCGAGTGAGCAGTTCTTC,CASGDRPSSEQFF
TRBV6-1,-,-,TRBJ2-1,TGTGCCAGCAGTGAAATAATTCCAGGGAATGAGCAGTTCTTC,CASSEIIPGNEQFF
TRBV28,TRBD1,-,TRBJ1-6,TGTGCCAGCAGTTTTTCCGACAGGGGAGGATCACCCCTCCACTTT,CASSFSDRGGSPLHF
TRBV15,TRBD1,-,TRBJ1-5,TGTGCCACCAACCGGGACAGGGTCGGTCAGCCCCAGCATTTT,CATNRDRVGQPQHF
TRBV5-1,TRBD1,-,TRBJ1-1,TGCGCCAGCAGCTTGCAGGGCAGGGGGCTGGTGAACACTGAAGCTTTCTTT,CASSLQGRGLVNTEAFF
TRBV5-1,-,few,TRBJ2-7,TGCGCCAGCAGCTTGGCCTCCTCGAACTTGGGGTACGAGCAGTACTTC,CASSLASSNLGYEQYF
TRBV20-1,TRBD1,few,TRBJ1-5,TGCAGTGCTAGAAAAATTCAGACAGGGAATCAGCCCCAGCATTTT,CSARKIQTGNQPQHF
TRBV29-1,TRBD2,many,TRBJ2-7,TGCAGCGTTGAAGAGGGACTAGCGGGTAACTACGAGCAGTACTTC,CSVEEGLAGNYEQYF
TRBV11-2,-,-,TRBJ1-2,TGTGCCAGCAGCCCCCGCGCAGGCTACACCTTC,CASSPRAGYTF
TRBV18,-,few,TRBJ2-1,TGTGCCAGCTCACCGAGCTCGGGGCTTGGAGATGAGCAGTTCTTC,CASSPSSGLGDEQFF
TRBV30,-,few,TRBJ2-7,TGTGCCTGGAGTGTCAGGTTATTCTACGAGCAGTACTTC,CAWSVRLFYEQYF
TRBV10-3,-,few,TRBJ1-1,TGTGCCATCAGCTCCGGGACCAACACTGAAGCTTTCTTT,CAISSGTNTEAFF
TRBV11-2,-,-,TRBJ1-1,TGTGCCAGCAGCTTAGATCGGGGGATTAACACTGAAGCTTTCTTT,CASSLDRGINTEAFF
TRBV7-2,TRBD1,few,TRBJ2-5,TGTGCCAGCAGCTTAGCCGGGACAGGGGGAAGGGGGACCCAGTACTTC,CASSLAGTGGRGTQYF
TRBV6-1,-,-,TRBJ2-1,TGTGCCAGCAGCCGGGGTGTAGCGGTGAACAATGAGCAGTTCTTC,CASSRGVAVNNEQFF
TRBV28,TRBD2,-,TRBJ2-7,TGTGCCAGCAGGCCCCCGGGACTAGCGGGTCTCGAGCAGTACTTC,CASRPPGLAGLEQYF
TRBV12-3/TRBV12-4,TRBD2,-,TRBJ2-2,TGTGCCAGCGTGGGTAGCGGGAGGGCCTTGACCGGGGAGCTGTTTTTT,CASVGSGRALTGELFF
TRBV28,TRBD2,-,TRBJ2-3,TGTGCCAGCAGTTTGTTAAAGACTAGCGGGACAGATACGCAGTATTTT,CASSLLKTSGTDTQYF
TRBV20-1,-,many,TRBJ2-2,TGCAGTGCTGGGGGACAATCGAACACCGGGGAGCTGTTTTTT,CSAGGQSNTGELFF
TRBV28,TRBD2,-,TRBJ2-7,TGTGCCAGCAGTTTATACACTAGCGGGGGGATGCTGTACTTC,CASSLYTSGGMLYF
TRBV7-6,TRBD2,-,TRBJ2-3,TGTGCCAGCAGCTTAAGTGCGGGAGGGCCGGGAGATACGCAGTATTTT,CASSLSAGGPGDTQYF
TRBV27,-,-,TRBJ2-7,TGTGCCAGCAGTTTACCCAACGCGGGCGAGCAGTACTTC,CASSLPNAGEQYF
TRBV6-5,TRBD2,-,TRBJ2-7,TGTGCCAGCAGTTACTCTGGGCTAGCGGGGTCCTACGAGCAGTACTTC,CASSYSGLAGSYEQYF